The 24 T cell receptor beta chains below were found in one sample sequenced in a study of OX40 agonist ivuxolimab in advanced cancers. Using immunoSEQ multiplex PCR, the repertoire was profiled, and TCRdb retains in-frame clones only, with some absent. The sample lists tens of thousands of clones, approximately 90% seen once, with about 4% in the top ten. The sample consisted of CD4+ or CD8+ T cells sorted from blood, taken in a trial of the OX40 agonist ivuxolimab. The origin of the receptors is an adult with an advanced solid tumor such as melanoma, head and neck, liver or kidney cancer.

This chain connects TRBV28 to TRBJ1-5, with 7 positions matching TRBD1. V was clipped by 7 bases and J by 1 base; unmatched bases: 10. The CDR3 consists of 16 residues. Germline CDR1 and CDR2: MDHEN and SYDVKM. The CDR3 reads CASKEPGTDSNQPQHF. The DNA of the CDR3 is TGTGCCAGCAAAGAGCCCGGGACAGACAGCAATCAGCCCCAGCATTTT.

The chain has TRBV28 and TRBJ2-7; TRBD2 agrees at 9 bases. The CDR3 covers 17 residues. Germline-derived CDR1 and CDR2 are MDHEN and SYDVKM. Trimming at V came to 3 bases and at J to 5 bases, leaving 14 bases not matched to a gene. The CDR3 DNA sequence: TGTGCCAGCAGTTTTCTACCCGGGACTAGCAACTACCACGAGCAGTACTTC. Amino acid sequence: CASSFLPGTSNYHEQYF.

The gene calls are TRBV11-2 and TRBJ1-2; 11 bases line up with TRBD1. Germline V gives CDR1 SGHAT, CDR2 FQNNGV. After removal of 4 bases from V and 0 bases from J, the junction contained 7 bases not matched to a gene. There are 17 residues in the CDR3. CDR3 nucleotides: TGTGCCAGCAGCTGGGAAGGACAGGGGGCAGCTAACTATGGCTACACCTTC. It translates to CASSWEGQGAANYGYTF.

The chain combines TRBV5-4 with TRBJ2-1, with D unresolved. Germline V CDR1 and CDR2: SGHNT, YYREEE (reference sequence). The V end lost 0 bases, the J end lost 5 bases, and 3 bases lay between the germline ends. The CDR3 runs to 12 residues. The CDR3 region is CASSLADNEQFF. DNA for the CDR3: TGTGCCAGCAGCTTGGCCGACAATGAGCAGTTCTTC.

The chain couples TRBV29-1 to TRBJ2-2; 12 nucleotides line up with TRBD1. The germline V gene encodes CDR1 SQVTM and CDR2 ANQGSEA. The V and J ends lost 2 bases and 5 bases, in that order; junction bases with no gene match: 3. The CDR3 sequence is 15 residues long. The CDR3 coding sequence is TGCAGCGTTGAATCGGGACAGGGGGCAACCGGGGAGCTGTTTTTT. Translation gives CSVESGQGATGELFF.

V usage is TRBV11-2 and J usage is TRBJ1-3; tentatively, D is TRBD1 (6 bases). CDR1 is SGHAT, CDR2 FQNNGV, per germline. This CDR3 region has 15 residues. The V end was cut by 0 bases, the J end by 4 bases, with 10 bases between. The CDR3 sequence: CASSLEWGLGNTIYF. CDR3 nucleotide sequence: TGTGCCAGCAGCTTAGAGTGGGGGCTAGGAAACACCATATATTTT.

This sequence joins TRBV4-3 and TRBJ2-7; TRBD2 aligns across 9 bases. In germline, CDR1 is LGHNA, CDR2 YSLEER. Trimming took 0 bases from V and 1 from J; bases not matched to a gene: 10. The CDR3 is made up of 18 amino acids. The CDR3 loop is CASSQDLGLAGTSYEQYF. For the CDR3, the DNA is TGCGCCAGCAGCCAAGACCTGGGGCTAGCGGGAACTTCCTACGAGCAGTACTTC.

CDR3 in amino acids: CASSLRDRSVTEQFF. CDR3 coding DNA: TGTGCCAGCAGCCTAAGGGACAGGTCGGTGACTGAGCAGTTCTTC. The chain combines TRBV7-9 with TRBJ2-1; 8 bases are shared with TRBD1. CDR1 SEHNR and CDR2 FQNEAQ come from the germline V gene (reference sequence). The CDR3 is made up of 15 amino acids. Losses at the gene ends were 5 bases for V and 9 bases for J; bases not matched to a gene: 12.

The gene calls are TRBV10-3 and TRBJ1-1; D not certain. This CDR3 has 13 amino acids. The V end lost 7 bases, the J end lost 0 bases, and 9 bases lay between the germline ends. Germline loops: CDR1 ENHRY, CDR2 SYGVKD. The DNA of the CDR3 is TGTGCCATCACCCCGTCGGTGAACACTGAAGCTTTCTTT. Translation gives CAITPSVNTEAFF.

The chain's CDR3 is CASATSRDRGHGTEAFF. CDR3 in DNA: TGTGCCAGCGCGACATCAAGGGACAGGGGGCATGGCACTGAAGCTTTCTTT. The rearrangement uses TRBV7-9 and TRBJ1-1, with 12 bases aligning to TRBD1. The length of the CDR3 is 17 residues. The V gene end was trimmed by 8 bases and the J gene end by 4 bases; junction bases not matched to a gene: 14. Germline CDR1 SEHNR, CDR2 FQNEAQ (reference sequence).

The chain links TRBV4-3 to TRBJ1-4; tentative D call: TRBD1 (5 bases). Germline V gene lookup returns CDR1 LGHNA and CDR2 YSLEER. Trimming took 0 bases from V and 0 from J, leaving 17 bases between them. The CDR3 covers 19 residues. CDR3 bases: TGCGCCAGCAGCCAAGATTCAGGGTTGGGCGGTGCAACTAATGAAAAACTGTTTTTT. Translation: CASSQDSGLGGATNEKLFF.

In DNA, the CDR3 is TGTGCCAGCGGGCTTGGGACCCCAAACACCGGGGAGCTGTTTTTT. Protein sequence: CASGLGTPNTGELFF. V gene TRBV9 combines with J gene TRBJ2-2; D possibly matches TRBD1 or TRBD2 (5 bases each). Germline V lookup: CDR1 SGDLS, CDR2 YYNGEE. V shed 7 bases and J shed 2 bases, with 15 bases lying between them. The CDR3 consists of 15 residues.

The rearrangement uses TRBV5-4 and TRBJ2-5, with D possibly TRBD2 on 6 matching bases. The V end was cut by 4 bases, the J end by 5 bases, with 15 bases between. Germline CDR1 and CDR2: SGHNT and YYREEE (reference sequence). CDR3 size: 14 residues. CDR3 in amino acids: CASSPRSGGETQYF. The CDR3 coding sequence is TGTGCCAGCAGCCCGCGGAGTGGGGGGGAGACCCAGTACTTC. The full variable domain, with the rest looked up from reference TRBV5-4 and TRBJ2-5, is ETGVTQSPTHLIKTRGQQVTLRCSSQSGHNTVSWYQQALGQGPQFIFQYYREEENGRGNFPPRFSGLQFPNYSSELNVNALELDDSALYLCASSPRSGGETQYFGPGTRLLVL.

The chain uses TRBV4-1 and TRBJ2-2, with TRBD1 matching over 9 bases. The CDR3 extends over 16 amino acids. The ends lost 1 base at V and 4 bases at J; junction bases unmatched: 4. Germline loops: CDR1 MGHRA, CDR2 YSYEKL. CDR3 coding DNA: TGCGCCAGCAGCCAAGTGACGGGACAGGGCACCGGGGAGCTGTTTTTT. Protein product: CASSQVTGQGTGELFF.

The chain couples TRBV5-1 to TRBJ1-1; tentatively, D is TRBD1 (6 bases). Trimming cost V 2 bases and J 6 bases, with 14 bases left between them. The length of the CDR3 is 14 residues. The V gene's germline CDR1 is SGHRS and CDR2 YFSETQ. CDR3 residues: CASSFTGQVAEAFF. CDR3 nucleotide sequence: TGCGCCAGCAGCTTTACAGGGCAGGTGGCTGAAGCTTTCTTT.

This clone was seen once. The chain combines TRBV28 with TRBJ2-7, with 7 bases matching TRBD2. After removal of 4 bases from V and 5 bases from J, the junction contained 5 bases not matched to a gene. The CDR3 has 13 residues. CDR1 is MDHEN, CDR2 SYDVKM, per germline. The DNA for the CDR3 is TGTGCCAGCAGTTCCCCCAGCGGGAACGAGCAGTACTTC. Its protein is CASSSPSGNEQYF.

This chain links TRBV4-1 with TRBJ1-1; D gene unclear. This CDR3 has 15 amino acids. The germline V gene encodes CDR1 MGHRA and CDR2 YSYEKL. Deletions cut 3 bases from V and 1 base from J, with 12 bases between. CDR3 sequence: CASSQGLLANTEAFF. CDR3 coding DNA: TGCGCCAGCAGCCAGGGGTTGTTGGCGAACACTGAAGCTTTCTTT.

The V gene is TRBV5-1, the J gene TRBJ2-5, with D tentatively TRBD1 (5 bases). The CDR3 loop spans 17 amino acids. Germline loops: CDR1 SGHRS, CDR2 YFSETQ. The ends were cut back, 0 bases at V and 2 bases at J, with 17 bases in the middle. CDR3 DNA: TGCGCCAGCAGCTTGGGAGTGGTGCAGGGCGGTCAAGAGACCCAGTACTTC. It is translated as CASSLGVVQGGQETQYF.

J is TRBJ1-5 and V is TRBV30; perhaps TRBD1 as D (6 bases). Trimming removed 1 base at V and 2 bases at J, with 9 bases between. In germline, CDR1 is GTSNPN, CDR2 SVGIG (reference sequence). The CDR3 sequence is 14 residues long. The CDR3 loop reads CAWSATGRNQPQHF. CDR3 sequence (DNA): TGTGCCTGGAGTGCGACAGGCCGCAATCAGCCCCAGCATTTT.

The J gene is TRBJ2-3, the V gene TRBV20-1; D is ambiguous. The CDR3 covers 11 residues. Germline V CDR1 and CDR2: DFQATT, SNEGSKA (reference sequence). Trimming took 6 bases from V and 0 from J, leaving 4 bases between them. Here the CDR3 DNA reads TGCAGTGCGCCGAGCACAGATACGCAGTATTTT. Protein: CSAPSTDTQYF.

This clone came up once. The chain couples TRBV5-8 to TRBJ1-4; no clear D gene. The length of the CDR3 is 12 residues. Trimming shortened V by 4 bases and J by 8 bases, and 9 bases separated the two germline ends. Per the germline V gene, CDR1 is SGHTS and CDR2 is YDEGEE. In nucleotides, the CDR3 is TGTGCCAGCAGCCATAGAGGGGAAAAACTGTTTTTT. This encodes CASSHRGEKLFF.

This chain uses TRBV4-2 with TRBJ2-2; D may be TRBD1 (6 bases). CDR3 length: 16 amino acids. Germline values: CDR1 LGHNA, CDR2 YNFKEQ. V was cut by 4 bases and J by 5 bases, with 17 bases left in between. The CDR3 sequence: CASSPGHPPGTGELFF. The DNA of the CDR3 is TGTGCCAGCAGCCCGGGACATCCCCCCGGAACCGGGGAGCTGTTTTTT.

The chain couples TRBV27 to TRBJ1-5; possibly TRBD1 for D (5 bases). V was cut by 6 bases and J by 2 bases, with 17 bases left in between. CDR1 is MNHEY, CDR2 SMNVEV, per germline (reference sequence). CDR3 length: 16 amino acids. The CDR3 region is CASSSREGSGNQPQHF. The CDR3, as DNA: TGTGCCAGCAGCTCCCGTGAGGGGAGCGGCAATCAGCCCCAGCATTTT.

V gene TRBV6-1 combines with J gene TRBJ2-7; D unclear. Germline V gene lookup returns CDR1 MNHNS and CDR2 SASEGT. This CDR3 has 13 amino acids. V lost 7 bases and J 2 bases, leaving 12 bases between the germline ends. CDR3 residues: CASNKVGAYEQYF. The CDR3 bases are TGTGCCAGCAACAAAGTTGGAGCCTACGAGCAGTACTTC.